This T cell receptor beta chain derives from a study of vaccination effects on CD4 cells after COVID-19. Study-level information: The vaccine given was either BNT162b2 or mRNA-1273, in two doses. Study-level points and caveats: Early post-infection timepoints were absent, and convalescent patients were few. After vaccination, at late timepoints, clones induced by infection and by vaccine contracted markedly.

Here immunoSEQ multiplex PCR was the method, and the copy in TCRdb shows in-frame clones only, minus some. The data contain over 60,000 clones, around 76% of them singletons. With respect to this clone: The target antigen is unknown.

Viral peptide pool expansion of antigen-specific CD4+ T cells preceded sequencing in the ViraFEST assay. Upon completion of about ten days in culture, CD4+ T cells were isolated. Vaccine recipients had no previous SARS-CoV-2 infection; their nucleocapsid antibodies were negative. Researchers reported culturing approximately 2.2 million PBMC in each well, adding about 11 IU/ml IL-2 and about 10 ug/ml peptides. The sample was CD4+ T cells from PBMCs cultured with HCoV-NL63 spike peptides, taken before COVID-19 vaccination. The sequence derives from a human donor who received a COVID-19 vaccine.

For the CDR3, the DNA is TGTGCCAGCAGTTTTGTAGAGACCCAGTACTTC. Protein sequence: CASSFVETQYF. This chain connects TRBV12-3 or TRBV12-4 to TRBJ2-5; unclear D gene. This CDR3 is built from 11 residues. V was shortened by 3 bases and J by 4 bases, with 3 bases between the two germline ends.